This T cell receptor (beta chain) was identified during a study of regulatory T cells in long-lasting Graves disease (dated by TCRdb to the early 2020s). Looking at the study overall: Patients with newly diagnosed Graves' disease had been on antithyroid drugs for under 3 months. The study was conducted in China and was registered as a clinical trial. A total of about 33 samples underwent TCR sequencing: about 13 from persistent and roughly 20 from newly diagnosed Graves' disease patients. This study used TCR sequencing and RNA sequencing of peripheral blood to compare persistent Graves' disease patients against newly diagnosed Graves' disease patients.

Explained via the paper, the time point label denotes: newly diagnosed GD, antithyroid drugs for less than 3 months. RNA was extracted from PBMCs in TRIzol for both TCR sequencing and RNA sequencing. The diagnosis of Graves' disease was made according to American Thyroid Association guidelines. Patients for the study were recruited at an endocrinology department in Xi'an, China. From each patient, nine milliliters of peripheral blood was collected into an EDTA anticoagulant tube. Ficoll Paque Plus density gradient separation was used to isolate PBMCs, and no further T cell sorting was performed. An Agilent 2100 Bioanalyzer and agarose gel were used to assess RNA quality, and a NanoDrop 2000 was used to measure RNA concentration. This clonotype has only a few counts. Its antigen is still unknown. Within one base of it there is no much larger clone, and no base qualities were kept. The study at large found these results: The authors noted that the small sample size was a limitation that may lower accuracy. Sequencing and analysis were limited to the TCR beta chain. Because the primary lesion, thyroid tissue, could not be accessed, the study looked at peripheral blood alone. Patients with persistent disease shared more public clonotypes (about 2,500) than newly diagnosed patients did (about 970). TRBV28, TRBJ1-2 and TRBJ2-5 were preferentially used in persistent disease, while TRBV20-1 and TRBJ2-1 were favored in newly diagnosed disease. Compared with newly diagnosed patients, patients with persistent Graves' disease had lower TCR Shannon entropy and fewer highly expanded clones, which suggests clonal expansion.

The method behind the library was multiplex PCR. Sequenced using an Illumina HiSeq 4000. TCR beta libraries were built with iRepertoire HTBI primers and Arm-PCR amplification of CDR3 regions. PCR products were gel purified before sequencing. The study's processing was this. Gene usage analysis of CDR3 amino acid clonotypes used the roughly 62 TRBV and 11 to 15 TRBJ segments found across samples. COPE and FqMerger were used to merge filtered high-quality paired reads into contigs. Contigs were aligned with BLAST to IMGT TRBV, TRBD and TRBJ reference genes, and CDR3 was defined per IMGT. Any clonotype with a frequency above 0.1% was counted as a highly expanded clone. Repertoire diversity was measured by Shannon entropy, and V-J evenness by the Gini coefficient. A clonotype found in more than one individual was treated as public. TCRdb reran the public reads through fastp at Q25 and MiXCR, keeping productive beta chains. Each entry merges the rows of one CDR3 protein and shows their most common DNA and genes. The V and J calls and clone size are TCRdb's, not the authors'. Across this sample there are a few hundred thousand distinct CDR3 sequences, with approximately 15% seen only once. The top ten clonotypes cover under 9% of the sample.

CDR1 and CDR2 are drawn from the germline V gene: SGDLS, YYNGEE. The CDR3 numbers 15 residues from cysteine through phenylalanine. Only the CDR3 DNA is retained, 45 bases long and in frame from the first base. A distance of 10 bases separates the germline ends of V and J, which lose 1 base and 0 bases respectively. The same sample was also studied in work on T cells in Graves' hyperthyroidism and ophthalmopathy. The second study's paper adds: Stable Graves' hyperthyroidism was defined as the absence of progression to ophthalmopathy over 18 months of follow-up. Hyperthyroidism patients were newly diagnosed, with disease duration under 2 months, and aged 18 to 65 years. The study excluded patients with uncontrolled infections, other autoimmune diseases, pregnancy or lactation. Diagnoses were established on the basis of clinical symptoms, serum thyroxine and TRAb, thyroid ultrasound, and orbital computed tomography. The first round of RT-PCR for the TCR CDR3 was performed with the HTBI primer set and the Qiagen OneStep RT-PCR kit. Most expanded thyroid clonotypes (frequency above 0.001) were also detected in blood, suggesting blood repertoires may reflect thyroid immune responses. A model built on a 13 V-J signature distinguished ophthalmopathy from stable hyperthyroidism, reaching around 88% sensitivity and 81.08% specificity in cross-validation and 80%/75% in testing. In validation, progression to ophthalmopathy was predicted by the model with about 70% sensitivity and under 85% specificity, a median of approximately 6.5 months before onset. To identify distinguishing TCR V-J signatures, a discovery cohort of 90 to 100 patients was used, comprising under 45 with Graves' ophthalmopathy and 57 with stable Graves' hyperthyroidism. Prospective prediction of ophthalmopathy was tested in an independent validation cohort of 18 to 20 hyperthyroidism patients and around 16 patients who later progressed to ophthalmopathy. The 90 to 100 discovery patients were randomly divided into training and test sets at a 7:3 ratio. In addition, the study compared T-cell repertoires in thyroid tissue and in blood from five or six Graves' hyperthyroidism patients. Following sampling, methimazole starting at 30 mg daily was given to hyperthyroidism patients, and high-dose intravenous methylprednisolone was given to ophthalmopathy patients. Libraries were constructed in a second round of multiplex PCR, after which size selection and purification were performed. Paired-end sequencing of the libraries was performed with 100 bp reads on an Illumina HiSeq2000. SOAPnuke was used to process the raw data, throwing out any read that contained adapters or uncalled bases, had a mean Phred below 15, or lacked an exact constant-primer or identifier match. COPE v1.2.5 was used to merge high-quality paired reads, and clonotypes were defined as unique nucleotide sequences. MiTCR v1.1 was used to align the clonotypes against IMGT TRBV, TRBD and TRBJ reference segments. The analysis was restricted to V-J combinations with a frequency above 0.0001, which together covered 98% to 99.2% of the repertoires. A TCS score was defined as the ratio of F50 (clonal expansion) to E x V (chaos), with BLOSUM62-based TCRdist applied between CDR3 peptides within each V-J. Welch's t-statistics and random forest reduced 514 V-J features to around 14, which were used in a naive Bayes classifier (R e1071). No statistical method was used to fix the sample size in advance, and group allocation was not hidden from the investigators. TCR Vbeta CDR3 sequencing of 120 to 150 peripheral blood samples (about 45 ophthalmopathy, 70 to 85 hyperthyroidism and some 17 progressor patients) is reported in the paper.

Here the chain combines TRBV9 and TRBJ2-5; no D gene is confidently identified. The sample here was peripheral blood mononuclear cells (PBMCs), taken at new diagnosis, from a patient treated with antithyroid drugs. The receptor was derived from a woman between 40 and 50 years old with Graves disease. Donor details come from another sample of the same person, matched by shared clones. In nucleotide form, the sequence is TGTGCCAGCAGCGTAAATCCAGCAGACCAAGAGACCCAGTACTTC. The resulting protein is CASSVNPADQETQYF. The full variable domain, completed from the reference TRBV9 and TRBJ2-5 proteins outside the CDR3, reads DSGVTQTPKHLITATGQRVTLRCSPRSGDLSVYWYQQSLDQGLQFLIQYYNGEERAKGNILERFSAQQFPDLHSELNLSSLELGDSALYFCASSVNPADQETQYFGPGTRLLVL.